The 18 T cell receptor beta chains listed next were all sequenced from one sample in a study of regulatory T cells in long-lasting Graves disease. Time point: persistent/refractory GD, antithyroid drugs over 5 years with positive TRAb. PBMC-derived RNA was used for the TCR library. Sequencing libraries for TCR beta were prepared with iRepertoire HTBI primers and Arm-PCR of CDR3 regions. One entry per CDR3 protein, called by TCRdb with MiXCR from the multiplex PCR reads. The table shows roughly 500,000 distinct CDR3 sequences, with under 25% occurring only once. The sequenced sample was peripheral blood mononuclear cells (PBMCs), obtained when the disease was refractory, from a patient treated with antithyroid drugs. The receptors come from a female donor with Graves disease.

This clonotype has more than one count but fewer than ten. V gene TRBV6-5 combines with J gene TRBJ1-2, with 7 bases aligning to TRBD1. The CDR3 runs 13 residues. Trimming cost V 4 bases and J 8 bases; bases outside gene matches: 7. Germline V gene data show CDR1 as MNHEY and CDR2 as SVGAGI. CDR3 sequence: CASSFTGARGYTF. The DNA for the CDR3 is TGTGCCAGCAGTTTCACAGGGGCGAGGGGCTACACCTTC.

This chain joins TRBV19 and TRBJ2-7; D may be TRBD1 (6 bases). This CDR3 has 14 residues. The germline V gene encodes CDR1 LNHDA and CDR2 SQIVND (reference sequence). V lost 9 bases to trimming and J lost 0 bases, with 15 bases between them. The DNA of the CDR3 is TGTGCCAGCACCCCCGGACAGAACTCCTACGAGCAGTACTTC. This codes for CASTPGQNSYEQYF.

The table lists this clonotype with many counts. The chain carries TRBV20-1 and TRBJ2-5; 7 bases fit TRBD2. The ends lost 6 bases at V and 4 bases at J; junction bases unmatched: 11. This CDR3 comprises 14 residues. Germline CDR1 is DFQATT and CDR2 is SNEGSKA (reference sequence). The CDR3 DNA follows: TGCAGTGCCCTGGACCGCGGGAGTGGAGAGACCCAGTACTTC. Amino acids: CSALDRGSGETQYF.

This clonotype was found many times. The V call is TRBV7-9, the J call TRBJ1-1; 10 bases are shared with TRBD1. CDR3 length: 16 residues. V lost 5 bases and J lost 7; bases outside the gene matches: 13. From germline, CDR1 is SEHNR and CDR2 FQNEAQ (reference sequence). The CDR3 bases are TGTGCCAGCAGCGCAGACAGGGGGCTCGGGCACAATGAAGCTTTCTTT. It is translated as CASSADRGLGHNEAFF.

This clonotype has only a few counts. One end of the junction does not line up with germline, which may come from a read error. The chain couples TRBV7-9 to TRBJ1-1, with a tentative D call TRBD1 (6 bases). Per the germline V gene, CDR1 is SEHNR and CDR2 is FQNEAQ (reference sequence). This CDR3 region has 15 residues. CDR3 protein: CASSSRGGRNTEASF. As DNA, the CDR3 is TGTGCCAGCAGCTCTAGGGGGGGAAGGAACACTGAAGCTTCCTTT.

This clonotype was detected a few times. This chain joins TRBV7-9 and TRBJ1-1, with D perhaps TRBD1 (5 bases). CDR1 SEHNR and CDR2 FQNEAQ come from the germline V gene (reference sequence). This CDR3 has 15 amino acids. Trimming stripped 5 bases from V and 1 base from J, with 14 bases between. The CDR3 loop reads CASSTPGPGNTEAFF. The CDR3 DNA follows: TGTGCCAGCAGCACGCCGGGACCTGGGAACACTGAAGCTTTCTTT.

This chain uses TRBV19 with TRBJ1-6; D unresolved. The CDR3 sequence is 13 residues long. Germline CDR1 and CDR2: LNHDA and SQIVND (reference sequence). V lost 8 bases, J lost 7 bases, and 12 bases lay in between. CDR3 DNA: TGTGCCAGTGTGGGGTACGCAAATTCACCCCTCCACTTT. As protein: CASVGYANSPLHF.

The CDR3 spells CASSQGEGRETQYF. CDR3 nucleotide sequence: TGTGCCAGCAGCCAAGGAGAGGGACGAGAGACCCAGTACTTC. The chain uses TRBV4-2 and TRBJ2-5; possibly TRBD1 or TRBD2 for D (5 bases each). This CDR3 contains 14 residues. CDR1 and CDR2 (germline): LGHNA, YNFKEQ. Trimming stripped 1 base from V and 4 bases from J, with 10 bases between.

This clonotype appeared a few times. V gene TRBV5-6 combines with J gene TRBJ2-2; D perhaps matches TRBD1 (6 bases). V lost 0 bases and J 7 bases, leaving 22 bases between the germline ends. Germline V gene data show CDR1 as SGHDT and CDR2 as YYEEEE. CDR3 length: 18 amino acids. In DNA form, the CDR3 reads TGTGCCAGCAGCTTGGAATGGGTGTGGGGGCGCGATAACGGGGAGCTGTTTTTT. It encodes CASSLEWVWGRDNGELFF.

This clonotype was counted at least ten times. The chain links TRBV2 to TRBJ1-2, with D uncertain. Trimming cost V 2 bases and J 8 bases, with 15 bases left between them. The CDR3 covers 14 residues. Germline assignment: CDR1 SNHLY and CDR2 FYNNEI. The CDR3 region is CASSEYGEVRGYTF. CDR3 nucleotide sequence: TGTGCCAGCAGTGAATATGGGGAGGTTCGGGGCTACACCTTC.

The V gene is TRBV6-2 or TRBV6-3, the J gene TRBJ2-7, with 10 bases matching TRBD1. CDR1 is MNHEY and CDR2 is SVGEGT in the germline V gene. V shed 6 bases, J shed 9 bases, and the junction held 5 bases outside the gene matches. The CDR3 loop spans 12 amino acids. CDR3 residues: CASSLGQGMQYF. The CDR3 DNA reads TGTGCCAGCAGCCTGGGACAGGGGATGCAGTACTTC.

The gene calls are TRBV13 and TRBJ1-4; D remains unclear. This CDR3 contains 14 residues. Per germline, CDR1 PRHDT and CDR2 FYEKMQ (reference sequence). Trimming removed 5 bases at V and 7 bases at J, with 14 bases between. The CDR3 loop reads CASSPSAPFEKLFF. The DNA of the CDR3 is TGTGCCAGCAGCCCCTCGGCACCCTTTGAAAAACTGTTTTTT.

This clonotype was picked up many times. The chain uses TRBV2 and TRBJ1-5, with TRBD1 as a possible D gene (6 bases). This CDR3 spans 15 amino acids. Trimming removed 7 bases at V and 8 bases at J, with 21 bases between. Germline-derived CDR1 and CDR2 are SNHLY and FYNNEI. CDR3 region: CASTGARASSKPQHF. As DNA, the CDR3 is TGTGCCAGCACGGGGGCGAGGGCGAGTAGTAAGCCCCAGCATTTT.

In its sample, this clonotype was seen many times. This chain connects TRBV2 to TRBJ1-2; 9 bases match TRBD1. V lost 4 bases, J lost 8 bases, and 8 bases stayed unmatched. Germline V gives CDR1 SNHLY, CDR2 FYNNEI. There are 14 residues in the CDR3. The CDR3 is CASSGGQGNVGYTF. The CDR3 coding sequence is TGTGCCAGCAGTGGGGGACAGGGAAATGTCGGCTACACCTTC.

The genes are TRBV7-2 and TRBJ2-1, with D unclear. The germline V gene has CDR1 SGHTA and CDR2 FQGNSA. This CDR3 contains 12 residues. Deletions cut 6 bases from V and 3 bases from J, with 6 bases between. The CDR3 DNA reads TGTGCCAGCAGGTTGTTCTACAATGAGCAGTTCTTC. Its translation is CASRLFYNEQFF.

This clonotype came up a few times. V gene TRBV7-3 combines with J gene TRBJ2-6; 7 bases fit TRBD1. With V trimmed by 6 bases and J by 1 base, 18 bases remained unmatched. The CDR3 is 20 amino acids. The V gene's germline CDR1 is SGHTA and CDR2 FQGTGA. The CDR3 DNA sequence: TGTGCCAGCAGATACTACACGGACAGGCCTCAAAATTCTGGGGCCAACGTCCTGACTTTC. Protein product: CASRYYTDRPQNSGANVLTF.

The chain links TRBV7-2 to TRBJ2-7; 8 bases are a match to TRBD2. The CDR3 length is 17 residues. V trimming: 4 bases; J trimming: 2 bases; junction bases outside the gene matches: 13. The germline CDR1 and CDR2 sequences are SGHTA and FQGNSA. The CDR3 sequence is CASSSGGTGGRAYEQYF. The CDR3 DNA follows: TGTGCCAGCAGCTCCGGGGGGACGGGAGGGCGAGCCTACGAGCAGTACTTC.

V is TRBV3-1 and J is TRBJ2-7; TRBD1 matches 7 bases. There are 12 residues in the CDR3. CDR1 LGHDT and CDR2 YNNKEL come from the germline V gene (reference sequence). J lost 6 bases, V lost 4 bases, and 3 bases had no gene match. This CDR3 reads CASSPGQTEQYF. The CDR3 DNA reads TGTGCCAGCAGCCCGGGACAGACCGAGCAGTACTTC.